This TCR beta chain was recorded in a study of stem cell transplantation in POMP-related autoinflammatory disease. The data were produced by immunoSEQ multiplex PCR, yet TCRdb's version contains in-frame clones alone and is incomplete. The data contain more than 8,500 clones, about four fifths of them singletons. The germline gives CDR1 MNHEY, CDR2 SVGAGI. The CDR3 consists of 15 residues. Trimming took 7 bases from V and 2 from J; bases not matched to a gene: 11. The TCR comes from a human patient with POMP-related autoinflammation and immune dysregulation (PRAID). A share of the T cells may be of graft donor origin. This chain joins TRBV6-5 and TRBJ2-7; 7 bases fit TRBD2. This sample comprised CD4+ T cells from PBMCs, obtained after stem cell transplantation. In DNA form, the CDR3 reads TGTGCCAGCAAATGGGCGGCTCTAGCGGCCTACGAGCAGTACTTC. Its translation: CASKWAALAAYEQYF.